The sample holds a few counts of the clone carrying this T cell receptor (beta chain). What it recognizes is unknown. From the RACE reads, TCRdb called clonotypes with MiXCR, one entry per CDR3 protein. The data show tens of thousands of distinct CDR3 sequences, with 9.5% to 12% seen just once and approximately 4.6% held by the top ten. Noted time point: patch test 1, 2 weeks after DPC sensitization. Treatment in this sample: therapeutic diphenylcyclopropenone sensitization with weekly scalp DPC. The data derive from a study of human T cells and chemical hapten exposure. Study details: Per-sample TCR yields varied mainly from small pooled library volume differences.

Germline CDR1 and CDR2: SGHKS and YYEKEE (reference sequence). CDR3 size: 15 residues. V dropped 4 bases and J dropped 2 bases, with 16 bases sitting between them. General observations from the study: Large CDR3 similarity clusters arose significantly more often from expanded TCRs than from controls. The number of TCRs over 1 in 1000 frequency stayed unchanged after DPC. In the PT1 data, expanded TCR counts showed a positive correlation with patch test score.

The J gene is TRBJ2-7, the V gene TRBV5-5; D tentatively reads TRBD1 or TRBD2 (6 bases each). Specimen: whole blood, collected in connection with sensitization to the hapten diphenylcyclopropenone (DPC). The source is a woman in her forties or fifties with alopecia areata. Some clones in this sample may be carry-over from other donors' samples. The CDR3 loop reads CASSPAGGGTYEQYF. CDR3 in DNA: TGTGCCAGCAGCCCGGCCGGAGGGGGAACCTACGAGCAGTACTTC.